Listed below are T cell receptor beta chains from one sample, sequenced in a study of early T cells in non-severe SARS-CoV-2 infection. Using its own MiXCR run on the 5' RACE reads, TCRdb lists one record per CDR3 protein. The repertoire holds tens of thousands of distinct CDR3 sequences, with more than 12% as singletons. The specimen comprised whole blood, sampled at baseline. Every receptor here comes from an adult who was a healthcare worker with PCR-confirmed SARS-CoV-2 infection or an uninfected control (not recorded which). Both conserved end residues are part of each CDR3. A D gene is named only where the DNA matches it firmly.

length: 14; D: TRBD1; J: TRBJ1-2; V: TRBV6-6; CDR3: CASSDGTGTYGYTF
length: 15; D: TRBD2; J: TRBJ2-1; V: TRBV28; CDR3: CASSYSGTSPNEQFF
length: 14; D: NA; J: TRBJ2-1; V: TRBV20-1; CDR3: CSPRDPVPPNEQFF
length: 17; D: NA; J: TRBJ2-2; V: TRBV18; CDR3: CASSPLLPGVYTGELFF
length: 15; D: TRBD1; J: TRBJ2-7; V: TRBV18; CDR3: CASSPSDRGPYEQYF
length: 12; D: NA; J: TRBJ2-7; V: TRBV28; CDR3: CATRTDSYEQYF
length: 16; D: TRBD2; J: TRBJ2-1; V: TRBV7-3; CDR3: CASSALAGGSYNEQFF
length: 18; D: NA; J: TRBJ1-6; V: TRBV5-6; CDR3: CASSLAGTPIGVNSPLHF
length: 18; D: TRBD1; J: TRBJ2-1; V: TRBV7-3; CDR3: CASSLRAGTGRSYNEQFF
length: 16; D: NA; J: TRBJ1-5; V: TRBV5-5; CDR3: CASSLLIGERIQPQHF
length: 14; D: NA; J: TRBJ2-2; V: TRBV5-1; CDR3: CASSLTANTGELFF
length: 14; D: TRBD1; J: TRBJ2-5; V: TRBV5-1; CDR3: CASRGQGAKETQYF
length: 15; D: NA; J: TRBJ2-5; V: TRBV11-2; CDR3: CASSLEIQVEGTQYF
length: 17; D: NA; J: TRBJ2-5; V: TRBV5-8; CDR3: CASSLEGLSRRQETQYF
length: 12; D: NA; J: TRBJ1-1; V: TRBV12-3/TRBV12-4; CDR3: CASRQENTEAFF
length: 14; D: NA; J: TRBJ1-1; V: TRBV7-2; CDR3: CASRATRVGTEAFF
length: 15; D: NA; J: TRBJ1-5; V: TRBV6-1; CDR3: CASRLTGMSNQPQHF
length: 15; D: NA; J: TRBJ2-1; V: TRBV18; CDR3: CASSSAGGLTNEQFF
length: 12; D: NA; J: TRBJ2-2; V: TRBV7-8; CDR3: CASSSHTGELFF
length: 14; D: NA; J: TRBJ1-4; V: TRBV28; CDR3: CATRGATLNEKLFF
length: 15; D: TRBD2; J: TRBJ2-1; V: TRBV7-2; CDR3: CASSLGASGRNEQFF
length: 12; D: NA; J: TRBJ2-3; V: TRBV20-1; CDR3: CSAQVNSDTQYF
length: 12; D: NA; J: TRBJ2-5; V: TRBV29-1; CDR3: CSATQGGETQYF
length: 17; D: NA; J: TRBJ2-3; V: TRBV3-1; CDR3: CASSQDGVMTSTDTQYF
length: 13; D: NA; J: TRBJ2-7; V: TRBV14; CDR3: CASSQERVGEQYF
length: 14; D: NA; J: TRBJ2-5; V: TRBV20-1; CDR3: CSAASSQPWGTQYF
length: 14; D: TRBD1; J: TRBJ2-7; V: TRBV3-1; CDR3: CASSHGQGYIEQYF
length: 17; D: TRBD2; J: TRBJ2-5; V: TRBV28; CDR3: CASSFPLFGGDQETQYF
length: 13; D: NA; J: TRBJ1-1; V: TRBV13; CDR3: CASSGETNTEAFF
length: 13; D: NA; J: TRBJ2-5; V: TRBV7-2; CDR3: CASSFRGAETQYF
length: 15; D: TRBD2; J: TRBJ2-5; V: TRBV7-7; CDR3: CASSLNTSGRKTQYF
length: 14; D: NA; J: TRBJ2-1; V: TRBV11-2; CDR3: CASSLQRAHNEQFF
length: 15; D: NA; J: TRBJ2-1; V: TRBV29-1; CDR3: CSVEWLSSSYNEQFF
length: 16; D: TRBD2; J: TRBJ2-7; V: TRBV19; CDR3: CASSIGTSGRGYEQYF
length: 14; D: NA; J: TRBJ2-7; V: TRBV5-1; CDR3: CASSLGGMGVEQYF
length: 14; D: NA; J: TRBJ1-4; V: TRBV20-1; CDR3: CSARRGGANEKLFF
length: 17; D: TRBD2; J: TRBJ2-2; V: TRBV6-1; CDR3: CASSEPSAGDDTGELFF